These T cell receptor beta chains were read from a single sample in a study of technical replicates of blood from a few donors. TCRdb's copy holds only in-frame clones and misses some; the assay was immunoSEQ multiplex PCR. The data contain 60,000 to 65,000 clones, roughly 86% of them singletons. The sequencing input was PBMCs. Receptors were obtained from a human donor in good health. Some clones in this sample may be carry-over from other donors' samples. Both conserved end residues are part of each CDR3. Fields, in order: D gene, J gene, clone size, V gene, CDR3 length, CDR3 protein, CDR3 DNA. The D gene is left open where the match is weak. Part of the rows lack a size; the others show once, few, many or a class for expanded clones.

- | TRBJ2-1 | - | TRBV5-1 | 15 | CASSSGTQSYNEQFF | TGCGCCAGCAGCTCCGGGACACAATCCTACAATGAGCAGTTCTTC
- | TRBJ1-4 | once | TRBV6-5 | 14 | CASSYWGGTEKLFF | TGTGCCAGCAGTTACTGGGGGGGCACCGAAAAACTGTTTTTT
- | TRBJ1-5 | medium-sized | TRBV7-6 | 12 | CASSLPGQPQHF | TGTGCCAGCAGCTTACCTGGCCAGCCCCAGCATTTT
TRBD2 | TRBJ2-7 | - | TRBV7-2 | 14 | CASRPTSGRGEQYF | TGTGCCAGCAGACCGACTAGCGGGAGAGGGGAGCAGTACTTC
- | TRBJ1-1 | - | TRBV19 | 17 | CASSRSGTGVDNTEAFF | TGTGCCAGTAGCCGCTCCGGGACGGGAGTGGATAACACTGAAGCTTTCTTT
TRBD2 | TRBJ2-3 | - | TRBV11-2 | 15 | CASSLVAGGADTQYF | TGTGCCAGCAGCTTAGTTGCGGGGGGGGCAGATACGCAGTATTTT
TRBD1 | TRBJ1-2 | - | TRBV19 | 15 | CASTWRTGTNYGYTF | TGTGCCAGTACCTGGAGGACAGGGACAAACTATGGCTACACCTTC
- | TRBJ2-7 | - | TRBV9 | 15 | CASSVEGESVHEQYF | TGTGCCAGCAGCGTAGAGGGGGAGTCGGTACACGAGCAGTACTTC
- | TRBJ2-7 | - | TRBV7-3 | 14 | CASSLSPAAGEQYF | TGTGCCAGCAGCTTATCCCCCGCCGCGGGGGAGCAGTACTTC
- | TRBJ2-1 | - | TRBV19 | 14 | CASSITGSYNEQFF | TGTGCCAGTAGTATAACTGGCTCCTACAATGAGCAGTTCTTC
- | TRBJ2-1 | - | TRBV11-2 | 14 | CASSRTGFYNEQFF | TGTGCCAGCAGCAGAACAGGGTTCTACAATGAGCAGTTCTTC
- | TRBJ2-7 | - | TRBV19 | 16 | CASSMGAGVRSYEQYF | TGTGCCAGTAGCATGGGGGCAGGGGTCAGGTCCTACGAGCAGTACTTC
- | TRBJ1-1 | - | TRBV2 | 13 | CASGNRLNTEAFF | TGTGCCAGCGGTAACAGGTTGAACACTGAAGCTTTCTTT
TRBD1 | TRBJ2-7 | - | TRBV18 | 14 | CASSPTGDPYEQYF | TGTGCCAGCTCACCGACAGGGGACCCCTACGAGCAGTACTTC
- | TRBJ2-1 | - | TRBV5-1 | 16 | CASSLQGSSSYNEQFF | TGCGCCAGCAGCTTACAGGGCTCAAGCTCCTACAATGAGCAGTTCTTC
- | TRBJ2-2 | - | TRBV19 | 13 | CASTDFNTGELFF | TGTGCCAGTACTGACTTCAACACCGGGGAGCTGTTTTTT
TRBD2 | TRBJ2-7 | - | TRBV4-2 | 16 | CASSQGLAGGPDEQYF | TGTGCCAGCAGCCAAGGACTAGCGGGAGGGCCCGACGAGCAGTACTTC
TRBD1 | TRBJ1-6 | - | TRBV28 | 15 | CASSTGQGYNSPLHF | TGTGCCAGCAGTACCGGACAGGGATATAATTCACCCCTCCACTTT
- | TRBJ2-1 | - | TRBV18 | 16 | CASSLPRDREANEQFF | TGTGCCAGCTCACTTCCCCGTGACAGGGAGGCCAATGAGCAGTTCTTC
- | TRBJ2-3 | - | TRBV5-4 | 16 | CASSLGGPSSTDTQYF | TGTGCCAGCAGCTTGGGCGGGCCCTCTAGCACAGATACGCAGTATTTT